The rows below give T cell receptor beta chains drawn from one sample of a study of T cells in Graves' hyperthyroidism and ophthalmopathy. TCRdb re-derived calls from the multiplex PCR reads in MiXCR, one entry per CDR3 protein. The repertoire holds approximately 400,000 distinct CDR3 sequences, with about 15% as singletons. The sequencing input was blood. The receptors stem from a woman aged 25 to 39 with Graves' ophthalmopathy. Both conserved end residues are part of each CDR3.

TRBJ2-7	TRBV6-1	CASREAWEISYEQYF
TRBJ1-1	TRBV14	CASNEQENTEAFF
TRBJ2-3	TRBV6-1	CASRGQSTDTQYF
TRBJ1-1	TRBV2	CASRGGQTNTEAFF
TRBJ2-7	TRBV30	CASTELLAGEQYF
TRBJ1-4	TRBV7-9	CASSWVRATNEKLFF
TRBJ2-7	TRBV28	CASSLLAAYEQYF
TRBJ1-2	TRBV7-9	CASSPPGGYTF
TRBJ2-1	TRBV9	CASSIVAVGAGYNEQFF
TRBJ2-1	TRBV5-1	CASSLEVGADEQFF
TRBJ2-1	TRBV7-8	CASSLLPRTTNNEQFF
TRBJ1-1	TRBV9	CASSPLAGKNTEAFF
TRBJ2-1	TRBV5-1	CASSLPGGSYNERFF